This T cell receptor (beta chain) was recovered during a study of T-cell memory formation after mild COVID-19. Regarding the study as a whole: Researchers found some responding clones in pre-infection memory, a sign that cross-reactive memory joined.

On this clonotype: The target antigen is unknown.

Germline loops: CDR1 SGHVS, CDR2 FNYEAQ. Trimming took 1 base from V and 0 from J, leaving 7 bases between them. CDR3 length: 14 amino acids. MiXCR, applied by TCRdb to the 5' RACE reads, yields one record per CDR3 protein. The data hold 200,000 to 300,000 distinct CDR3 sequences, with approximately 16% observed a single time. Input material: PBMCs or a T cell subset sorted from them (not recorded which). The sequence was collected from a man aged 18 to 30 who had mild COVID-19 (a few samples of this study predate the infection). Cell type and time point are not known. The rearrangement links TRBV7-6 to TRBJ2-7; D uncertain. In DNA, the CDR3 is TGTGCCAGCAGCTTAGAGGTGGCCTCCTACGAGCAGTACTTC. Protein product: CASSLEVASYEQYF.